One TCR beta chain is described in this entry. The CDR3 is 15 residues long. The germline V gene encodes CDR1 GTSNPN and CDR2 SVGIG (reference sequence). V was clipped by 0 bases and J by 0 bases, with 9 bases between them. In the original workflow: How many nucleated cells were present was estimated from reference gene primer amplification. This table comes from immunoSEQ multiplex PCR, and its TCRdb copy is limited to in-frame clones, with some not included. V, J and clone size derive from that table, while D and trimming were established from the DNA sequence. Here the sample spans around 120,000 clones, around 90% being singletons. This sample was included in a study of blood T cell repertoires in COVID-19. Across the study: The analysed material was cDNA or gDNA that came from T cells, B-cell-depleted T cells, or PBMCs.

The sequence was obtained from a woman aged 60 to 75 with COVID-19, enrolled during active disease. The sequenced sample consisted of peripheral blood. V gene TRBV30 combines with J gene TRBJ1-5; D might be TRBD1 (5 bases). CDR3 nucleotides: TGTGCCTGGAGTGTTGGACAACATAGCAATCAGCCCCAGCATTTT. It translates to CAWSVGQHSNQPQHF. The full variable domain, with the rest looked up from reference TRBV30 and TRBJ1-5, is SQTIHQWPATLVQPVGSPLSLECTVEGTSNPNLYWYRQAAGRGLQLLFYSVGIGQISSEVPQNLSASRPQDRQFILSSKKLLLSDSGFYLCAWSVGQHSNQPQHFGDGTRLSIL.